The 18 T cell receptor beta chains below come from one sample, sequenced in a study of T cell responses to AZD1222 COVID-19 vaccine (dated by TCRdb to about 2021). The receptor library was made with the immunoSEQ multiplex PCR assay. TCRdb stores this immuneACCESS table with in-frame sequences only. Part of the clones is absent; in the studies checked, under half of the shortfall reflects unresolved V genes, and no reason is known for the rest. The sample contains 150,000 or so clones, roughly 90% of them found a single time. The ten largest make up about 3.7% of the sample. According to the study, the label for this sample's time point signals: baseline before first vaccination. The starting material was peripheral blood, obtained on day 0 of AZD1222 vaccination. The source is an adult in good health.

V gene TRBV7-2 combines with J gene TRBJ1-3; no clear D. The CDR3 is 14 residues long. The germline CDR1 and CDR2 sequences are SGHTA and FQGNSA. V lost 0 bases to trimming and J lost 4 bases, with 7 bases between them. The CDR3, as DNA: TGTGCCAGCAGCTTAGCTGATCCGGGAAACACCATATATTTT. This translates into CASSLADPGNTIYF.

This clone was counted only a few times. The rearrangement joins TRBV28 to TRBJ2-1, with D unresolved. The CDR3 sequence is 11 residues long. The V and J ends lost 6 bases and 15 bases respectively, with 15 bases between them. Germline CDR1 is MDHEN and CDR2 is SYDVKM. The CDR3 bases are TGTGCCAGCAGACTCAAGGGAAATCTGTTCTTC. It is translated as CASRLKGNLFF.

The rearrangement uses TRBV30 and TRBJ1-5; 8 nucleotides match TRBD1. J lost 4 bases, V lost 5 bases, and 7 bases had no gene match. The V gene's germline CDR1 is GTSNPN and CDR2 SVGIG (reference sequence). This CDR3 has 14 residues. CDR3 amino acids: CAWDPGQGNQPQHF. DNA for the CDR3: TGTGCCTGGGATCCAGGACAGGGTAATCAGCCCCAGCATTTT. The whole variable domain, remainder taken from reference TRBV30 and TRBJ1-5, is SQTIHQWPATLVQPVGSPLSLECTVEGTSNPNLYWYRQAAGRGLQLLFYSVGIGQISSEVPQNLSASRPQDRQFILSSKKLLLSDSGFYLCAWDPGQGNQPQHFGDGTRLSIL.

V gene TRBV24-1 combines with J gene TRBJ2-7, with D unresolved. With 9 bases removed from V and 2 bases from J, the gap between germline ends came to 7 bases. Germline CDR1 KGHDR, CDR2 SFDVKD. The CDR3 is made up of 11 amino acids. The CDR3 region has the DNA TGTGCCACCGAGAACCCCTACGAGCAGTACTTC. Translation gives CATENPYEQYF.

The chain joins TRBV15 to TRBJ2-1; D uncertain. V was pared by 0 bases and J by 10 bases, with 19 bases between. Germline CDR1 reads LNHNV; CDR2 reads YYDKDF (reference sequence). This CDR3 spans 16 amino acids. DNA for the CDR3: TGTGCCACCAGCAGAGAGGTTGCAGGTCTGAGGCCCGAGCAGTTCTTC. As protein: CATSREVAGLRPEQFF.

Comments on this clone: Other DNA sequences of this sample code for an identical CDR3. The chain joins TRBV28 to TRBJ1-5; D unresolved. V lost 6 bases and J lost 4, with 7 bases in between. Germline CDR1 MDHEN, CDR2 SYDVKM. The CDR3 sequence is 12 residues long. The CDR3 sequence is CASSSTNQPQHF. In DNA form, the CDR3 reads TGTGCCAGCAGCTCTACAAATCAGCCCCAGCATTTT. The whole variable domain, remainder taken from reference TRBV28 and TRBJ1-5, is DVKVTQSSRYLVKRTGEKVFLECVQDMDHENMFWYRQDPGLGLRLIYFSYDVKMKEKGDIPEGYSVSREKKERFSLILESASTNQTSMYLCASSSTNQPQHFGDGTRLSIL.

The chain couples TRBV4-2 to TRBJ2-7, with unresolved D. There are 15 residues in the CDR3. Deletions cut 4 bases from V and 1 base from J, with 14 bases between. Germline-derived CDR1 and CDR2 are LGHNA and YNFKEQ. The CDR3 region is CASSPRRSVSYEQYF. The DNA for the CDR3 is TGTGCCAGCAGCCCTCGGCGGAGCGTGTCCTACGAGCAGTACTTC.

The rearrangement joins TRBV19 to TRBJ1-2; 8 bases fit TRBD1. The germline gives CDR1 LNHDA, CDR2 SQIVND (reference sequence). V dropped 8 bases and J dropped 8; count of bases not matched to a gene: 4. The CDR3 runs to 11 residues. CDR3 sequence reads: CASGTGQGYTF. CDR3 bases: TGTGCCAGTGGGACAGGACAAGGCTACACCTTC.

The rearrangement links TRBV6-5 to TRBJ2-2, with D tentatively TRBD1 or TRBD2 (5 bases each). Germline values: CDR1 MNHEY, CDR2 SVGAGI. The length of the CDR3 is 12 residues. Trimming left V 10 bases short and J 4 bases short, with 10 bases between. The DNA for the CDR3 is TGTGCCACACGTGGGGGCACCGGGGAGCTGTTTTTT. Translation gives CATRGGTGELFF.

This chain joins TRBV5-4 and TRBJ1-2; a possible D gene is TRBD1 (6 bases). The V gene's germline CDR1 is SGHNT and CDR2 YYREEE (reference sequence). This CDR3 is 14 amino acids long. V was shortened by 6 bases and J by 8 bases, with 20 bases between the two germline ends. The CDR3 nucleotides read TGTGCCAGCACCAGGCAGGGGCAGGGTGACGGCTACACCTTC. Translation: CASTRQGQGDGYTF.

To note about this clone: At the DNA level, this CDR3 is encoded by other sequences in the same sample as well. The J gene is TRBJ2-7, the V gene TRBV5-1; D not certain. Germline CDR1 SGHRS, CDR2 YFSETQ. Deletions cut 0 bases from V and 3 bases from J, with 4 bases between. CDR3 length: 12 amino acids. Written as DNA, the CDR3 is TGCGCCAGCAGCTTGGATATCTACGAGCAGTACTTC. Residues: CASSLDIYEQYF.

This clone was observed a single time. The chain combines TRBV29-1 with TRBJ1-2, with 11 bases identical to TRBD1. CDR1 is SQVTM, CDR2 ANQGSEA, per germline. This CDR3 has 17 amino acids. The trim removed 0 bases at V and 4 bases at J, leaving 10 bases unmatched. In nucleotides, the CDR3 is TGCAGCGTTGAAGATCGTGGACAGGGGGCTCCCTCCTATGGCTACACCTTC. It specifies CSVEDRGQGAPSYGYTF.

The rearrangement joins TRBV6-5 to TRBJ2-5; 13 bases map to TRBD2. This CDR3 has 15 amino acids. V lost 7 bases and J lost 5; bases outside the gene matches: 7. Looked up from germline, CDR1 is MNHEY and CDR2 is SVGAGI. The CDR3 DNA sequence: TGTGCCAGCACAGGACTAGCGGGAGAGGCGGAGACCCAGTACTTC. It codes for CASTGLAGEAETQYF.

CDR3: CASSLSGEYGYTF. DNA of the CDR3: TGTGCCAGCAGTTTGTCAGGGGAATATGGCTACACCTTC. The chain links TRBV27 to TRBJ1-2, with D tentatively TRBD1 (6 bases). From germline, CDR1 is MNHEY and CDR2 SMNVEV (reference sequence). This CDR3 spans 13 amino acids. Between the trimmed V and J ends, which lost 3 bases and 5 bases, there was a span of 10 bases.

CDR3 amino acids: CASSESGASGRAFNEQFF. CDR3 sequence (DNA): TGCGCCAGCAGTGAGTCGGGCGCTAGCGGGAGGGCCTTTAATGAGCAGTTCTTC. V is TRBV10-1 and J is TRBJ2-1, with 12 bases lining up with TRBD2. Unmatched junction bases numbered 10, after V lost 0 bases and J lost 7 bases. The CDR3 is 18 residues long. The germline V gene encodes CDR1 WNHNN and CDR2 SYGVQD (reference sequence).

This sequence joins TRBV5-6 and TRBJ1-2; D may be TRBD1 (5 bases). The CDR3 spans 14 residues. The V end lost 3 bases, the J end lost 2 bases, and 11 bases lay between the germline ends. CDR1 SGHDT and CDR2 YYEEEE come from the germline V gene. CDR3 nucleotides: TGTGCCAGCAGCTCGGGGCGGATAAACTATGGCTACACCTTC. Translating gives CASSSGRINYGYTF. Full variable domain (rest looked up from reference TRBV5-6 and TRBJ1-2): DAGVTQSPTHLIKTRGQQVTLRCSPKSGHDTVSWYQQALGQGPQFIFQYYEEEERQRGNFPDRFSGHQFPNYSSELNVNALLLGDSALYLCASSSGRINYGYTFGSGTRLTVV.

V is TRBV6-4 and J is TRBJ2-1; no clear D. The germline V and J ends were trimmed by 6 bases and 14 bases, with 17 bases remaining between them. The CDR3 has 12 amino acids. CDR1 and CDR2 (germline): MRHNA, SNTAGT. The CDR3 DNA follows: TGTGCCAGCAGCCGATTCTGGGCCAGAGAGTTCTTC. This codes for CASSRFWAREFF.

V gene TRBV6-5 combines with J gene TRBJ1-2, with D hard to call. The CDR3 is 15 residues long. Germline assignment: CDR1 MNHEY and CDR2 SVGAGI. The germline V and J ends were trimmed by 11 bases and 2 bases, with 21 bases remaining between them. The CDR3, as DNA: TGTGCCTGCGGGGAGGGCAGCCGAATGAACTATGGCTACACCTTC. Its translation is CACGEGSRMNYGYTF.